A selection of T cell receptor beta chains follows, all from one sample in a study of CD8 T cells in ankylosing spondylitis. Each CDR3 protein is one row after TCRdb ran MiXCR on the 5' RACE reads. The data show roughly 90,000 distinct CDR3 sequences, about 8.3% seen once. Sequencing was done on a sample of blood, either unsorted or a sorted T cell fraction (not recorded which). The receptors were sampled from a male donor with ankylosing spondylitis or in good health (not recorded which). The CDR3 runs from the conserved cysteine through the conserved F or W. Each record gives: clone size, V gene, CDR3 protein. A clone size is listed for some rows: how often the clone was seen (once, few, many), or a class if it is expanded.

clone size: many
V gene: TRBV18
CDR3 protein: CASSPFGTDYEQYF

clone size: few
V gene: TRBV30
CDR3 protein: CAWSATGRAGELFF

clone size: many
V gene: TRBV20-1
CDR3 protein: CSARDPSGRVYEQYF

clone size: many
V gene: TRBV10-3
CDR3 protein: CAISEKSYQETQYF

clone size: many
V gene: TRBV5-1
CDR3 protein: CASSFRVSGTSYEQYF

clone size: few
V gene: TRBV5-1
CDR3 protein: CASSLGQSNSPLHF

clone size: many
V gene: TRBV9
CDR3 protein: CASSVDNGRGANTGELFF

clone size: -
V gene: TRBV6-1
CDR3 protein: CASRTIRQGAAEAFF

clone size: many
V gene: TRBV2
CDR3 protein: CASSQGLNTEAFF

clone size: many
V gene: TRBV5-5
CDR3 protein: CASSLSWDWNQQYF

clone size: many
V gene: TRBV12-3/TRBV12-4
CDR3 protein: CASSFPGGGQPQHF

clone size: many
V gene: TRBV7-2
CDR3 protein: CASSPRTGEPIDYGYTF

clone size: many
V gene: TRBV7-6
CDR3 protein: CASSFRGSYEQYF

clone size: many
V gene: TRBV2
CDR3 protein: CASSERPRGTQYF

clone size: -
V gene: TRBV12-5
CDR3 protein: CASGFPLGELFF

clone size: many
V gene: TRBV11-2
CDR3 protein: CASSLSSIYNEQFF

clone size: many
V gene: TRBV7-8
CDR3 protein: CASSLGVHSYQPQHF

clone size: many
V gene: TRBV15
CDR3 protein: CATSRSNFRELFF

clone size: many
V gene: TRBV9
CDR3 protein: CASSPRAYNEQFF

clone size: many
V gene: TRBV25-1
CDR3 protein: CASSESGGGDGYTF

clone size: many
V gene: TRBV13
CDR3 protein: CASSLGLAGGGEQFF

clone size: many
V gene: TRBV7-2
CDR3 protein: CASRTWTGVETQYF

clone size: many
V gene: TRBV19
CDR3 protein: CASSISLDRFNNEQFF

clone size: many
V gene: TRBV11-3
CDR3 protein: CASSLYGSDYEQYF

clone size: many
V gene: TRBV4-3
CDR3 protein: CASSQDLWGYEQYF

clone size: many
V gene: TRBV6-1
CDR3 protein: CASSLNRGNYEQYF

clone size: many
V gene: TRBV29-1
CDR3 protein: CSVEDRARPGANVLTF

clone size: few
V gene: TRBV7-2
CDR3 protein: CASSSRYYGYTF

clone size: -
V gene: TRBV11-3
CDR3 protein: CASSLDRGGEQFF

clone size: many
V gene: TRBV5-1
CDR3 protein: CASSPGTGVQPQHF

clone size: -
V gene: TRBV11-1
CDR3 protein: CASSSDRNAYNSPLHF

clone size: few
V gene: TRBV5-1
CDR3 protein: CASSLATTSGTDTQYF

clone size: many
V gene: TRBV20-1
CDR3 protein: CSALRGSSYNEQFF

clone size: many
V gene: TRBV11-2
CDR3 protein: CASSKYRGPETQYF

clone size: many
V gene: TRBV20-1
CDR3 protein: CSARPYRDEKLFF

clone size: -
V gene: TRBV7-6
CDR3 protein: CASSQDRVQTQYF

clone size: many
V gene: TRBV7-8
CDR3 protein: CASSLEGDPGRLFF

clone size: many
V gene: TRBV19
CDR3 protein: CASSIPSENEQFF

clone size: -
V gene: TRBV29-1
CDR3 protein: CSVATGGHSPLHF

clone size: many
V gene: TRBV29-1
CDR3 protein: CSVVLANTGELFF

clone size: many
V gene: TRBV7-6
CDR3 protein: CASSRRNRGIEKLFF

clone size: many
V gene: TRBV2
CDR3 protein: CASKDSGANVLTF

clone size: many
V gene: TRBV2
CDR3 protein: CASRSDSTYNEQFF